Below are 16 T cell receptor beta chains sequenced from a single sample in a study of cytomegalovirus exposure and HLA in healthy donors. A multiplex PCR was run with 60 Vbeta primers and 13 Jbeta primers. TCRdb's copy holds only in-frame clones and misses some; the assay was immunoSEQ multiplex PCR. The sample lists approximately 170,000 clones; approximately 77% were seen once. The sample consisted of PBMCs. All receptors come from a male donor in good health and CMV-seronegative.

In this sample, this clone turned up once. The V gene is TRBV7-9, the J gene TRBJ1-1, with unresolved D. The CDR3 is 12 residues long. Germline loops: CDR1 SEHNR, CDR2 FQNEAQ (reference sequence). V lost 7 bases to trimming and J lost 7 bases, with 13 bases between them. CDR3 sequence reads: CASTTTSLEAFF. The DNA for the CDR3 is TGTGCCAGCACGACTACAAGCCTTGAAGCTTTCTTT.

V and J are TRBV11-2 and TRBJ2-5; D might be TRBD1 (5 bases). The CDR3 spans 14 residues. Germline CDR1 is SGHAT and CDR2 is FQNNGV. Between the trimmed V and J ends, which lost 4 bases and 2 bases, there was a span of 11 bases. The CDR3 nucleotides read TGTGCCAGCAGCTCGCAGGGAAAACAAGAGACCCAGTACTTC. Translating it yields CASSSQGKQETQYF.

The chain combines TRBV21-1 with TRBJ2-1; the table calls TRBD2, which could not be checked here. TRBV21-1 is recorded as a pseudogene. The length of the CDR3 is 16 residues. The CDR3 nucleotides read TGTGCCAGCAGCAAAGCGACTAGCGGGAGGCACAATGAGCAGTTCTTC. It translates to CASSKATSGRHNEQFF.

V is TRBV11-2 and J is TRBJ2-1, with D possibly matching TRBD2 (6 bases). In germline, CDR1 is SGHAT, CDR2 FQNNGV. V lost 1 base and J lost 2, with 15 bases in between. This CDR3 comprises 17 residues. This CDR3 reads CASSLVVGTGAYNEQFF. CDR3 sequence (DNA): TGTGCCAGCAGCTTAGTCGTCGGTACGGGGGCCTACAATGAGCAGTTCTTC.

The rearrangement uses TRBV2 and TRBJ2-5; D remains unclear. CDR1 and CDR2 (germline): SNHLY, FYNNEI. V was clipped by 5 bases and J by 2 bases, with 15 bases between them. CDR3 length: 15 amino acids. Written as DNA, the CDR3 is TGTGCCAGCAGTTTGGAACAGATAGTTCAAGAGACCCAGTACTTC. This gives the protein CASSLEQIVQETQYF. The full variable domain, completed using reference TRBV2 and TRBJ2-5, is EPEVTQTPSHQVTQMGQEVILRCVPISNHLYFYWYRQILGQKVEFLVSFYNNEISEKSEIFDDQFSVERPDGSNFTLKIRSTKLEDSAMYFCASSLEQIVQETQYFGPGTRLLVL.

The CDR3 sequence is CAWSATERRRTEAFF. The CDR3, as DNA: TGTGCCTGGAGTGCCACGGAAAGGAGAAGGACTGAAGCTTTCTTT. This chain links TRBV30 with TRBJ1-1; D unresolved. CDR3 length equals 15 residues. Germline-derived CDR1 and CDR2 are GTSNPN and SVGIG (reference sequence). V was pared by 1 base and J by 5 bases, with 17 bases between.

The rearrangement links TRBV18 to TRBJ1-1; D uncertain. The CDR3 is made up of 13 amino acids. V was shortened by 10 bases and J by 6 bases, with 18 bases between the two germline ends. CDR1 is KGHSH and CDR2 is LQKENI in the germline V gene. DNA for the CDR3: TGTGCCACAACGAGAGGGTCCGGAGCTGAAGCTTTCTTT. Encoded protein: CATTRGSGAEAFF.

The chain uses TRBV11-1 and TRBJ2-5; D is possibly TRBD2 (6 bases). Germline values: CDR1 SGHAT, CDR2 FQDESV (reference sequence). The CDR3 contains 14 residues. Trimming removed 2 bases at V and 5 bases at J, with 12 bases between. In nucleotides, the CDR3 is TGTGCCAGCAGCTTACACGGGAGAGGCGAGACCCAGTACTTC. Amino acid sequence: CASSLHGRGETQYF.

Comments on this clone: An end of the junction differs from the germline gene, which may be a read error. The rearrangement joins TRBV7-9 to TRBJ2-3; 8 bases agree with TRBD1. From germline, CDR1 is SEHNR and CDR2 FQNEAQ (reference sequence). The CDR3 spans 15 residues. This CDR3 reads CSSSPPGQGTDTQYF. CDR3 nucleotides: TGTTCCAGCAGCCCGCCGGGACAGGGCACAGATACGCAGTATTTT. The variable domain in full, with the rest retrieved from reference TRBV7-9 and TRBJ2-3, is DTGVSQNPRHKITKRGQNVTFRCDPISEHNRLYWYRQTLGQGPEFLTYFQNEAQLEKSRLLSDRFSAERPKGSFSTLEIQRTEQGDSAMYLCSSSPPGQGTDTQYFGPGTRLTVL.

This CDR3 is CASETGPTYEQYF. CDR3 DNA sequence: TGTGCCAGCGAGACAGGGCCCACCTACGAGCAGTACTTC. The chain employs TRBV2 and TRBJ2-7; 7 positions agree with TRBD1. Germline CDR1 SNHLY, CDR2 FYNNEI. With 8 bases clipped from V and 2 bases from J, the junction kept 6 bases outside the gene matches. The CDR3 is made up of 13 amino acids.

CDR3: CASSLFVAGVIRINEQFF. In DNA, the CDR3 is TGTGCCAGCAGCTTGTTTGTCGCGGGAGTTATTCGAATCAATGAGCAGTTCTTC. The gene calls are TRBV5-6 and TRBJ2-1, with 7 positions matching TRBD2. Trimming took 1 base from V and 6 from J; bases not matched to a gene: 16. The germline V gene has CDR1 SGHDT and CDR2 YYEEEE. CDR3 size: 18 residues.

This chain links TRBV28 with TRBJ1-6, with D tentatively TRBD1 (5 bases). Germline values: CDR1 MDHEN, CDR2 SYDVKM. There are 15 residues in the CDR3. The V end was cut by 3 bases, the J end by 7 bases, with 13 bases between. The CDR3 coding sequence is TGTGCCAGCAGTTTGGGGGGAGTTCAGAATTCACCCCTCCACTTT. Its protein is CASSLGGVQNSPLHF.

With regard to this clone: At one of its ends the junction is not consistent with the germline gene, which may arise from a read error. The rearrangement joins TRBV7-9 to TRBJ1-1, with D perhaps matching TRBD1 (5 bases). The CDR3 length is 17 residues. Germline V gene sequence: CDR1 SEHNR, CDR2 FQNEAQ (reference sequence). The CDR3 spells CSSSQSDGGAPNTEAFF. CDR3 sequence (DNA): TGTTCCAGCAGCCAGAGCGATGGCGGGGCACCGAACACTGAAGCTTTCTTT.

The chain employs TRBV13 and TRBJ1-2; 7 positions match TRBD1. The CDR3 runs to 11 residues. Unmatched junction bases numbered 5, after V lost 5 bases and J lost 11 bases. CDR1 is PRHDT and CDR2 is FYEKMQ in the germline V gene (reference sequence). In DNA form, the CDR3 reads TGTGCCAGCAGCGTACAGGGGAGGTACACCTTC. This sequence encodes CASSVQGRYTF.

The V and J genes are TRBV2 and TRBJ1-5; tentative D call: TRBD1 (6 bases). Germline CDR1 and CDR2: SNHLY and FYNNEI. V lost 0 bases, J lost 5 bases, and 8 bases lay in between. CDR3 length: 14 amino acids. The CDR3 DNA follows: TGTGCCAGCAGTGAAGCGAGGACAGATCAGCCCCAGCATTTT. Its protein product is CASSEARTDQPQHF.

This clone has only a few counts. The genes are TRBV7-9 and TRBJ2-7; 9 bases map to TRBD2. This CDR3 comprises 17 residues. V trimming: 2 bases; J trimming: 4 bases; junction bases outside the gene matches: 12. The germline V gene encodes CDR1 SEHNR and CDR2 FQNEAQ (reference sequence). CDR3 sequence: CASSLTILAGEQYEQYF. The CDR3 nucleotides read TGTGCCAGCAGCTTAACTATACTAGCGGGTGAACAGTACGAGCAGTACTTC.